The clone carrying this T cell receptor (beta chain) was recorded at least ten times. The germline V gene has CDR1 MNHNS and CDR2 SASEGT. Trimming removed 7 bases from V and 5 bases from J; junction bases left unmatched: 10. CDR3 length equals 14 residues. The record originates from a study of T cells in Graves' hyperthyroidism and ophthalmopathy. Amplification of TCR beta CDR3 regions was performed using RNA transcripts as template. The TCR CDR3 was amplified in a first-round RT-PCR using the HTBI primer set. One entry per CDR3 protein results from TCRdb running MiXCR on the multiplex PCR reads. The table includes fewer than 700,000 distinct CDR3 sequences, 15% to 20% detected once.

Material: blood. The genes are TRBV6-1 and TRBJ2-5; 7 bases match TRBD2. The sequence was obtained from a woman in her thirties with Graves' hyperthyroidism. The CDR3 region is CASKSGGGSETQYF. The CDR3 region has the DNA TGTGCCAGCAAGTCGGGAGGTGGATCGGAGACCCAGTACTTC.